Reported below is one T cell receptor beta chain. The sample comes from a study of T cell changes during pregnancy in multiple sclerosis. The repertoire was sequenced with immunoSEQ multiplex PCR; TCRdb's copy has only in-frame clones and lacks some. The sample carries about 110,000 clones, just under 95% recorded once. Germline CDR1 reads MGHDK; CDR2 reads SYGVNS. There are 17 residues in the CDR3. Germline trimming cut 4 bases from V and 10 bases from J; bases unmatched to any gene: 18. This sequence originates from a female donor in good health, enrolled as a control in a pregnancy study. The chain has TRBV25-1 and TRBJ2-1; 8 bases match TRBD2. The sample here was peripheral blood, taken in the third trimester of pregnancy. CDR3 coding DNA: TGTGCCAGCAGTGGGCTAGGGCGGGGGGCCGTTTTTGACGAGCAGTTCTTC. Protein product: CASSGLGRGAVFDEQFF.